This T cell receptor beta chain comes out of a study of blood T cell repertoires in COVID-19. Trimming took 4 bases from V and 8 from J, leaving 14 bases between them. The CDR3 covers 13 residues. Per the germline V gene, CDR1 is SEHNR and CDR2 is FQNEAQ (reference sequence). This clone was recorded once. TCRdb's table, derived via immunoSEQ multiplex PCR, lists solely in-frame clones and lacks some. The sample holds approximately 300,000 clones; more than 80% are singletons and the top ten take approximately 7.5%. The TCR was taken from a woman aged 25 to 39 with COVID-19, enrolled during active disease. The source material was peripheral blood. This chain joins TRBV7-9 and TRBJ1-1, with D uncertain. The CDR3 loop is CASSSRGSGEAFF. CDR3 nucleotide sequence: TGTGCCAGCAGCTCACGGGGTAGTGGGGAAGCTTTCTTT.